The clone carrying this T cell receptor beta chain was counted once. Its antigen remains unknown. It was the roughly 110-subject validation cohort, separate from the approximately 620-subject first cohort, to which the donors belonged. The CDR3 extends over 14 amino acids. V was pared by 5 bases and J by 5 bases, with 15 bases between. The germline CDR1 and CDR2 sequences are SGHTA and FQGNSA. This entry comes from a study of cytomegalovirus exposure and HLA in healthy donors. Notes on the study in general: Confirmation in vitro established that three CMV-associated chains were specific for CMV antigens.

Assay used: immunoSEQ multiplex PCR; TCRdb lists only in-frame clones, some missing. The table shows some 350,000 clones, with about 85% occurring only once. This receptor was obtained from a woman aged 25 to 39 in good health and CMV-seropositive. This chain joins TRBV7-2 and TRBJ2-5; a possible D gene is TRBD2 (6 bases). The sequenced sample was PBMCs. The DNA for the CDR3 is TGTGCCAGCAGCGAGATCCTAGCGAGGGAGACCCAGTACTTC. Its translation is CASSEILARETQYF.